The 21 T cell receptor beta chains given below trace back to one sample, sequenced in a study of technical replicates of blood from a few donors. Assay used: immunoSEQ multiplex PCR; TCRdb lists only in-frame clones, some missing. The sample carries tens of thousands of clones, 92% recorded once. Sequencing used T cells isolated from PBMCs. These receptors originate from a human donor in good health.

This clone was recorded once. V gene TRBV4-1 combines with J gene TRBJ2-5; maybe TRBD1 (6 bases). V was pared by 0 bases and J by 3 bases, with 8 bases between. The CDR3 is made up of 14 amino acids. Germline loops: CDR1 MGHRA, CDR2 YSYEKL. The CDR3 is CASSQEYREETQYF. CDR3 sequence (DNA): TGCGCCAGCAGCCAAGAATACAGGGAAGAGACCCAGTACTTC.

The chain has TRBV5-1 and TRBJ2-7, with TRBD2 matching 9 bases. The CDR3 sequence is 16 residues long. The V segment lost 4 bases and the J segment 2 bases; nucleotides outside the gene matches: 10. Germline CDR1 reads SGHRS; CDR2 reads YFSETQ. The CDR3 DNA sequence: TGCGCCAGCAGCCAGCGACTGAGCGGGAGGACCTACGAGCAGTACTTC. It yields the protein CASSQRLSGRTYEQYF.

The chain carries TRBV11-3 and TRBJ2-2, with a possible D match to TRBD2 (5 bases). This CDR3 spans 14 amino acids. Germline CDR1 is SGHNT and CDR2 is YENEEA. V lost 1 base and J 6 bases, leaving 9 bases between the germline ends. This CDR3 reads CASSLGAVAGELFF. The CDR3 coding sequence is TGTGCCAGCAGCTTAGGAGCGGTGGCCGGGGAGCTGTTTTTT.

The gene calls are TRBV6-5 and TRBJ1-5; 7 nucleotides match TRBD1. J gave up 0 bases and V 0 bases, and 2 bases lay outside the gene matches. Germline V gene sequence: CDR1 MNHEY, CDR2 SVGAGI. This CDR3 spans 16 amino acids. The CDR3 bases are TGTGCCAGCAGTTACTCGAGGGACAGTAGCAATCAGCCCCAGCATTTT. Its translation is CASSYSRDSSNQPQHF.

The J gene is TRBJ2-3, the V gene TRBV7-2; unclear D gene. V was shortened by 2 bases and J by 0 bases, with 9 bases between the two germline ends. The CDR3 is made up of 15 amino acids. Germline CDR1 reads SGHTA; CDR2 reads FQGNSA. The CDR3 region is CASSLFGSSTDTQYF. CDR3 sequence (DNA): TGTGCCAGCAGCTTATTTGGTAGTAGCACAGATACGCAGTATTTT. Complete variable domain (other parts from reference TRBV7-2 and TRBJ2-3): GAGVSQSPSNKVTEKGKDVELRCDPISGHTALYWYRQSLGQGLEFLIYFQGNSAPDKSGLPSDRFSAERTGGSVSTLTIQRTQQEDSAVYLCASSLFGSSTDTQYFGPGTRLTVL.

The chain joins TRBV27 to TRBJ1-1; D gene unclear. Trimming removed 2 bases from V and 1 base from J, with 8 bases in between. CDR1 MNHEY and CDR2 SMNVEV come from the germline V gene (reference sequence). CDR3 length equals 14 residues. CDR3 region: CASSLRPGNTEAFF. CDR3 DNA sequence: TGTGCCAGCAGTTTAAGGCCAGGGAACACTGAAGCTTTCTTT.

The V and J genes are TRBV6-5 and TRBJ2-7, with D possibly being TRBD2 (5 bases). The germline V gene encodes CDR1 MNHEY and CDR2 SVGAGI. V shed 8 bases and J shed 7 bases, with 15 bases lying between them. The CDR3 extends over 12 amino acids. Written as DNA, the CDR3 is TGTGCCAGCCGGGGATCTCGTGGGGAGCAGTACTTC. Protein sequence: CASRGSRGEQYF.

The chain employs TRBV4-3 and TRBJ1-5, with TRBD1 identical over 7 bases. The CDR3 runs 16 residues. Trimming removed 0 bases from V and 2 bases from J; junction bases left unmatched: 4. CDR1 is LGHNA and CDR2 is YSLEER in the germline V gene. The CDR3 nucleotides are TGCGCCAGCAGCCAAGATCTAGGGGGCGGCAATCAGCCCCAGCATTTT. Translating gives CASSQDLGGGNQPQHF.

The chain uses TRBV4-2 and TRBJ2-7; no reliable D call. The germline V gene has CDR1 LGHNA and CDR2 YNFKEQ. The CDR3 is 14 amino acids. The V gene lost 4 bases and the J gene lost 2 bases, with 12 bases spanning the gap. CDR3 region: CASSLYEAAYEQYF. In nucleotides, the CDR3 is TGTGCCAGCAGCCTATATGAGGCCGCCTACGAGCAGTACTTC.

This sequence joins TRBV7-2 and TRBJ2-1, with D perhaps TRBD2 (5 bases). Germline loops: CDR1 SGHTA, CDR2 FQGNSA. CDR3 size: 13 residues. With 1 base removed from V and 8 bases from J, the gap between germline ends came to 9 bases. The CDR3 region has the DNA TGTGCCAGCAGCTTAGTCGGAGGAGATGAGCAGTTCTTC. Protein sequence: CASSLVGGDEQFF. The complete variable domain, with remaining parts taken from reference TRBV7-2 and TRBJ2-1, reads GAGVSQSPSNKVTEKGKDVELRCDPISGHTALYWYRQSLGQGLEFLIYFQGNSAPDKSGLPSDRFSAERTGGSVSTLTIQRTQQEDSAVYLCASSLVGGDEQFFGPGTRLTVL.

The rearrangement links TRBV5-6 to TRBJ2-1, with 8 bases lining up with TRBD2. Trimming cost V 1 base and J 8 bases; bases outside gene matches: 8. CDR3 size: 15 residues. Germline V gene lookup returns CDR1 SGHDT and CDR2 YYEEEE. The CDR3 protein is CASSLTTGGKDEQFF. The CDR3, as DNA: TGTGCCAGCAGCTTGACGACGGGAGGGAAGGATGAGCAGTTCTTC. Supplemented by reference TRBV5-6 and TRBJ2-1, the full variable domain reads DAGVTQSPTHLIKTRGQQVTLRCSPKSGHDTVSWYQQALGQGPQFIFQYYEEEERQRGNFPDRFSGHQFPNYSSELNVNALLLGDSALYLCASSLTTGGKDEQFFGPGTRLTVL.

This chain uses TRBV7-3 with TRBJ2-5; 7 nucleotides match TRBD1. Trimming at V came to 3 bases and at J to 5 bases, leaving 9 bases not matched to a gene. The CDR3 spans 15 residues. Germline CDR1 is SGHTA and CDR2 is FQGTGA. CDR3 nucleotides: TGTGCCAGCAGCTTGACAGGGCTAAGTATGGAGACCCAGTACTTC. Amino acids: CASSLTGLSMETQYF.

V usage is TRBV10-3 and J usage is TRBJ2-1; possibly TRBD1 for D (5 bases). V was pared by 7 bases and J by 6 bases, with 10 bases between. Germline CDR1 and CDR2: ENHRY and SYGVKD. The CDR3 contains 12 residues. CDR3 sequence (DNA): TGTGCCATCACTGGGCAGGGCAATGAGCAGTTCTTC. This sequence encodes CAITGQGNEQFF.

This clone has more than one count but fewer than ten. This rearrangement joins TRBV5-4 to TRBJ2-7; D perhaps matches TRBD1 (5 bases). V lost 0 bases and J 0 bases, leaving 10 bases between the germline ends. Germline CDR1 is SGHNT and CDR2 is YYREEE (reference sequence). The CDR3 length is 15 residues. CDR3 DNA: TGTGCCAGCAGCTTGGACAGGTCAAGCTCCTACGAGCAGTACTTC. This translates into CASSLDRSSSYEQYF.

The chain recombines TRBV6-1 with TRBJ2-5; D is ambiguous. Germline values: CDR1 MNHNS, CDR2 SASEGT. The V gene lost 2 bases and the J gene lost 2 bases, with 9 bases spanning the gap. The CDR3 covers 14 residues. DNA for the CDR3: TGTGCCAGCAGTGAACTTGGTACACAAGAGACCCAGTACTTC. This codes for CASSELGTQETQYF.

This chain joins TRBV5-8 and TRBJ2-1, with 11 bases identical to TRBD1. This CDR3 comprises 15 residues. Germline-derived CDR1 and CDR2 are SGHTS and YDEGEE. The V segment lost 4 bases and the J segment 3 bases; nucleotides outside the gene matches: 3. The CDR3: CASSPGTGGYNEQFF. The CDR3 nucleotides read TGTGCCAGCAGCCCGGGGACAGGGGGCTACAATGAGCAGTTCTTC.

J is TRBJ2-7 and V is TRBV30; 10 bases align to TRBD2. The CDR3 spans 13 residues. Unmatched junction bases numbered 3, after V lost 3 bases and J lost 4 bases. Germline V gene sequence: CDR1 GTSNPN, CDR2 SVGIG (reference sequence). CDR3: CAWRTSGQYEQYF. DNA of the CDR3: TGTGCCTGGAGGACTAGCGGGCAATACGAGCAGTACTTC.

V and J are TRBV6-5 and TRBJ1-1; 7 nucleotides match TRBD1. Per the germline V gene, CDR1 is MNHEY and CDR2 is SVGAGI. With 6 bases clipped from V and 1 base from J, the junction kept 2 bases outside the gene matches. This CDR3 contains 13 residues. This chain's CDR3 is CASRRDRNTEAFF. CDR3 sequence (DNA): TGTGCCAGCAGAAGGGACAGGAACACTGAAGCTTTCTTT.

The CDR3 DNA reads as TGCGCCAGCAGCCAGCCCGGGACTTACACTGAAGCTTTCTTT. Amino acid sequence: CASSQPGTYTEAFF. V usage is TRBV4-1 and J usage is TRBJ1-1; tentatively, D is TRBD1 (5 bases). V dropped 3 bases and J dropped 3 bases, with 11 bases sitting between them. The CDR3 is 14 amino acids. Germline V gives CDR1 MGHRA, CDR2 YSYEKL.

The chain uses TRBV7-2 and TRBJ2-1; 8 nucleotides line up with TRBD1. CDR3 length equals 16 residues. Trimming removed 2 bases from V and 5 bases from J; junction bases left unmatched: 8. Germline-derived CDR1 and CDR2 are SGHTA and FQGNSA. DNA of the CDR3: TGTGCCAGCAGCTTAAATGGCCAGGGGGCCCACAATGAGCAGTTCTTC. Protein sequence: CASSLNGQGAHNEQFF.

CDR3 residues: CASTIGQSGNTIYF. CDR3 coding DNA: TGTGCCAGCACCATAGGACAATCTGGAAACACCATATATTTT. This rearrangement joins TRBV2 to TRBJ1-3, with a possible D match to TRBD1 (5 bases). The CDR3 consists of 14 residues. Germline V gene sequence: CDR1 SNHLY, CDR2 FYNNEI. V lost 7 bases and J lost 1, with 11 bases in between.